Listed below are T cell receptor beta chains from one sample, sequenced in a study of cytomegalovirus exposure and HLA in healthy donors. Sequencing used immunoSEQ multiplex PCR; TCRdb keeps in-frame clones, though not all of them. The sample carries around 110,000 clones, around 86% recorded once. The sample consisted of PBMCs. The receptors shown here come from a woman under 40 in good health and CMV-seronegative. Each CDR3 is given without its conserved first and last residue. Each record gives: V gene, CDR3 protein.

v_gene: TRBV6-5
CDR3aa: ASSRETSYETQY

v_gene: TRBV7-7
CDR3aa: ASSFPGQKRGGYYEQY

v_gene: TRBV10-1
CDR3aa: ASSATSGILEQF

v_gene: TRBV5-6
CDR3aa: ASSSLDRGREQY

v_gene: TRBV6-1
CDR3aa: ASGQGETQY

v_gene: TRBV28
CDR3aa: ASSRLGYT

v_gene: TRBV19
CDR3aa: ASSSQSSAGTPT

v_gene: TRBV6-6
CDR3aa: ASISGRTKDEQF

v_gene: TRBV19
CDR3aa: ASMLAGVRTGELF

v_gene: TRBV11-2
CDR3aa: ASSLAGLNTKTQY

v_gene: TRBV5-1
CDR3aa: ASSLSSADTQY

v_gene: TRBV6-5
CDR3aa: ASSYSLAGGNNEQF

v_gene: TRBV7-3
CDR3aa: ASSPRSGFNYGYT

v_gene: TRBV25-1
CDR3aa: ASSELGGRQF

v_gene: TRBV4-3
CDR3aa: ASSQDSQETQY

v_gene: TRBV11-2
CDR3aa: ASTLGQGSYNGQF

v_gene: TRBV7-9
CDR3aa: ASSTGQGNYGYT